This note documents a single T cell receptor (beta chain) sequence. The CDR3 sequence is 16 residues long. CDR1 and CDR2 (germline): SEHNR, FQNEAQ (reference sequence). The trim removed 5 bases at V and 3 bases at J, leaving 9 bases unmatched. This table comes from immunoSEQ multiplex PCR, and its TCRdb copy is limited to in-frame clones, with some not included. The sample carries tens of thousands of clones, about 92% recorded once. The sample belongs to a study of T cell changes during pregnancy in multiple sclerosis. This material consisted of peripheral blood, taken in the first trimester of pregnancy. This TCR came from a female donor with multiple sclerosis, enrolled in a pregnancy study. J is TRBJ1-3 and V is TRBV7-9, with 8 bases that match TRBD1. The CDR3 DNA reads TGTGCCAGCAGCCCTTGGACAGGGAAACTTGGAAACACCATATATTTT. Encoded protein: CASSPWTGKLGNTIYF.